The clone carrying this T cell receptor beta chain has more than one count but fewer than ten. Its antigen is still unknown. The data were obtained in a study of T cells in Graves' hyperthyroidism and ophthalmopathy. Broader study findings: Ophthalmopathy stood apart from stable hyperthyroidism in a 13 V-J model. Most thyroid clonotypes that were expanded above 0.001 also turned up in blood.

Ophthalmopathy patients all had a Clinical Activity Score of at least 3, a NOSPECS grade of at least 4 and disease under 3 months old. Using around 10 ml of fresh peripheral blood, PBMCs were prepared. Germline V CDR1 and CDR2: MNHEY, SVGEGT. The CDR3 length is 18 residues. After removal of 1 base from V and 2 bases from J, the junction contained 11 bases not matched to a gene. RNA transcripts provided the source from which TCR beta CDR3 regions were amplified. First-round RT-PCR with HTBI primers amplified the TCR CDR3 region. TCRdb re-analysed the multiplex PCR reads in MiXCR, keeping a single row per CDR3 protein. Among 250,000 to 400,000 distinct CDR3 sequences listed, roughly 15% were seen once.

The sequencing sample was made of blood. The sequence derives from a woman aged 40 to 50 with Graves' ophthalmopathy. V is TRBV6-2 or TRBV6-3 and J is TRBJ2-4; 7 bases fit TRBD2. CDR3 residues: CASSYWPSGTVSKNIQYF. CDR3 nucleotide sequence: TGTGCCAGCAGTTACTGGCCGAGCGGGACTGTTTCCAAAAACATTCAGTACTTC.